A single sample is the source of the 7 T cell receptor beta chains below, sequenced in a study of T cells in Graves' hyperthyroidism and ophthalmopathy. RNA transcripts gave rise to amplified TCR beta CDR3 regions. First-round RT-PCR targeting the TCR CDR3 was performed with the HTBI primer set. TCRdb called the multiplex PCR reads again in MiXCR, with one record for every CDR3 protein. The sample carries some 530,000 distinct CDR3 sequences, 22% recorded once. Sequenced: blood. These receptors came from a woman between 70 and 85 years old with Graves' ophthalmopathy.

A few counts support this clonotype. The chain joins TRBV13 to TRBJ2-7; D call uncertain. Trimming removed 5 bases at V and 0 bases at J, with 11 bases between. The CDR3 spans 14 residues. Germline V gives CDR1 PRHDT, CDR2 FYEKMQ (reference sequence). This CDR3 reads CASSRNLGSYEQYF. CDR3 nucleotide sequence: TGTGCCAGCAGCCGAAACCTCGGCTCCTACGAGCAGTACTTC.

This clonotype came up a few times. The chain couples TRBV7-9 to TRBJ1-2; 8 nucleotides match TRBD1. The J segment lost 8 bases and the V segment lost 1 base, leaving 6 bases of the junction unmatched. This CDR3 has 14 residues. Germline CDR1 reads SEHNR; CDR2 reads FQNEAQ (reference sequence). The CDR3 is CASSLGGQGRGYTF. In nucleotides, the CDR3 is TGTGCCAGCAGCTTAGGAGGACAGGGTCGGGGCTACACCTTC.

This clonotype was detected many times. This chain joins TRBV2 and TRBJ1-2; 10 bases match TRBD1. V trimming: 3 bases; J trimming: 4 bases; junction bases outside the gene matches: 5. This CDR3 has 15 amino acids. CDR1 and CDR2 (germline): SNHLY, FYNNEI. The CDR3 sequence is CASSDGTGATYGYTF. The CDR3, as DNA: TGTGCCAGCAGTGATGGGACAGGGGCGACCTATGGCTACACCTTC.

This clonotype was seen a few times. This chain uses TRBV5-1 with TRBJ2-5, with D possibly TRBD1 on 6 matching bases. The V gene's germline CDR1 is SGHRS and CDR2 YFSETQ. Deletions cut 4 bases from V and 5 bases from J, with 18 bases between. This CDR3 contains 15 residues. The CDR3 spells CASSPIWGPAETQYF. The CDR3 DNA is TGCGCCAGCAGCCCGATTTGGGGGCCTGCCGAGACCCAGTACTTC.

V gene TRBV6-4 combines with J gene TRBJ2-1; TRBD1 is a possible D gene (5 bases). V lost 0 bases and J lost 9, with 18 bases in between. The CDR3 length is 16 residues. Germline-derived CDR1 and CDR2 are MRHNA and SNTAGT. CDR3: CASSDSGPGRQGEQFF. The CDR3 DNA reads TGTGCCAGCAGTGACTCGGGCCCGGGCAGGCAGGGTGAGCAGTTCTTC.

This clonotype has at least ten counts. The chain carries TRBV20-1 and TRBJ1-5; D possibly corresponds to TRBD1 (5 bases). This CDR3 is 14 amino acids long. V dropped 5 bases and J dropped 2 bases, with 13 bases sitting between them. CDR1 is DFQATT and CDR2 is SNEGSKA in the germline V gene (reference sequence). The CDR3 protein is CSALGPTGNQPQHF. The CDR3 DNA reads TGCAGTGCTCTGGGGCCTACGGGCAATCAGCCCCAGCATTTT.

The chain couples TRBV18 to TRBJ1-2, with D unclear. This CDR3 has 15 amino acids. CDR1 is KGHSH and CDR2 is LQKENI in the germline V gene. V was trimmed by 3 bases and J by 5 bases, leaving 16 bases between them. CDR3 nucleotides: TGTGCCAGCTCACCTGGGTCAGGCGATTATTATGGCTACACCTTC. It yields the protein CASSPGSGDYYGYTF.